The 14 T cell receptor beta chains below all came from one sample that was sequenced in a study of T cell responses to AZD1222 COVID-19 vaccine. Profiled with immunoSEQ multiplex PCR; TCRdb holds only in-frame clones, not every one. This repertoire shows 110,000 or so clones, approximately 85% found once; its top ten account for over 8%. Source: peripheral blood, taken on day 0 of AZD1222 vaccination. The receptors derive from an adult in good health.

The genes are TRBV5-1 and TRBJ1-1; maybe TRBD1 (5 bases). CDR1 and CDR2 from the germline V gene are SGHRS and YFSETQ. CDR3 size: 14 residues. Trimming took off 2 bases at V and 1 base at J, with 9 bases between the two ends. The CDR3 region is CASSFQGGNTEAFF. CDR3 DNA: TGCGCCAGCAGCTTCCAGGGCGGGAACACTGAAGCTTTCTTT.

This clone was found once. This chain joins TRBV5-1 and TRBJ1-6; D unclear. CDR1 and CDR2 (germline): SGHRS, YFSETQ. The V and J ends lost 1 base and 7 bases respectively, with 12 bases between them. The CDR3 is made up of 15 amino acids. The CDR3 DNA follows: TGCGCCAGCAGCTTGCTCGGCGCGGGGAATTCACCCCTCCACTTT. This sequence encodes CASSLLGAGNSPLHF.

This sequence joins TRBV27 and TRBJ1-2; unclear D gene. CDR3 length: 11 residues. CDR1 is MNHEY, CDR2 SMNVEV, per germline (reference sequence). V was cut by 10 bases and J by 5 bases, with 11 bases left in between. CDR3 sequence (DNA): TGTGCCACTTTAGCCGGTTATGGCTACACCTTC. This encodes CATLAGYGYTF.

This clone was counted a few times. CDR3 bases: TGCGCCAGCAGCTCCCCCAGGGACAGGGCCGACTATGGCTACACCTTC. Encoded protein: CASSSPRDRADYGYTF. V gene TRBV5-1 combines with J gene TRBJ1-2, with 9 bases lining up with TRBD1. J lost 3 bases, V lost 3 bases, and 9 bases had no gene match. The CDR3 extends over 16 amino acids. Germline V lookup: CDR1 SGHRS, CDR2 YFSETQ.

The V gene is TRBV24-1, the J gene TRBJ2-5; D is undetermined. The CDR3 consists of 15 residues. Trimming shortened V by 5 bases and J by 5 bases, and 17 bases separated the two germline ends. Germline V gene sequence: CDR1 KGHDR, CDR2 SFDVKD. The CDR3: CATSGGDWARETQYF. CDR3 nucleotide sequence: TGTGCCACCAGTGGCGGAGATTGGGCACGGGAGACCCAGTACTTC.

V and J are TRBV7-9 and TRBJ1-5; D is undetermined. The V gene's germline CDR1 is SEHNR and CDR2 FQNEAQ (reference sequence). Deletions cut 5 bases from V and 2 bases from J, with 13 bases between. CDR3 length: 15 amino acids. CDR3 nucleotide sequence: TGTGCCAGCAGCCCCGGCCCGGGAGGCAATCAGCCCCAGCATTTT. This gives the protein CASSPGPGGNQPQHF. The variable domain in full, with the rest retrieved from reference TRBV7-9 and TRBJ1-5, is DTGVSQNPRHKITKRGQNVTFRCDPISEHNRLYWYRQTLGQGPEFLTYFQNEAQLEKSRLLSDRFSAERPKGSFSTLEIQRTEQGDSAMYLCASSPGPGGNQPQHFGDGTRLSIL.

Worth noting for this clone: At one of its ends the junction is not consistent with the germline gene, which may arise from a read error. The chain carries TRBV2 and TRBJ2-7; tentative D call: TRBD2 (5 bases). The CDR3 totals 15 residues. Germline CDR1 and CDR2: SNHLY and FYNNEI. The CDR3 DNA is TGTGCCAGCAGTGAATTGCTACCTAAAAAAAGCGGATCTGGTTTC. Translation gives CASSELLPKKSGSGF.

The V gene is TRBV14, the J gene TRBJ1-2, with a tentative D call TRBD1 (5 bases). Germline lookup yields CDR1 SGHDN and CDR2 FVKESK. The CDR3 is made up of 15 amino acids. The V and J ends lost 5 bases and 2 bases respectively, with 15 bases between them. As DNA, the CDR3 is TGTGCCAGCAGCAGGGTTGAGGGGTGGAACTATGGCTACACCTTC. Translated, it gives CASSRVEGWNYGYTF. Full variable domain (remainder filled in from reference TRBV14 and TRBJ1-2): EAGVTQFPSHSVIEKGQTVTLRCDPISGHDNLYWYRRVMGKEIKFLLHFVKESKQDESGMPNNRFLAERTGGTYSTLKVQPAELEDSGVYFCASSRVEGWNYGYTFGSGTRLTVV.

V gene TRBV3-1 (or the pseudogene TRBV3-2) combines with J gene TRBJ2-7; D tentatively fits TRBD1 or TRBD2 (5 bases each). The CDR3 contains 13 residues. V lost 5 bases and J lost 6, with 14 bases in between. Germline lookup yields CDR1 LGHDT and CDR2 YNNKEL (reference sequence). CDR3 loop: CASSWDGGVEQYF. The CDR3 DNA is TGTGCCAGCAGCTGGGACGGTGGGGTCGAGCAGTACTTC.

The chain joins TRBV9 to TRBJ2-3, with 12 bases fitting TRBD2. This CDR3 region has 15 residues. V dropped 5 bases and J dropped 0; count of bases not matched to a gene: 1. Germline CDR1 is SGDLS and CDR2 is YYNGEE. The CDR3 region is CASRGTSGSTDTQYF. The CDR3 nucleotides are TGTGCCAGCAGGGGGACTAGCGGGAGCACAGATACGCAGTATTTT.

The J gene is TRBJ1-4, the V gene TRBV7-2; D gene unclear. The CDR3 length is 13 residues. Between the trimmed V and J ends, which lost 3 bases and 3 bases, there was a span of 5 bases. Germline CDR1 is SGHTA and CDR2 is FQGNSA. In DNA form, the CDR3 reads TGTGCCAGCAGCTTGGGCGCTAATGAAAAACTGTTTTTT. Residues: CASSLGANEKLFF.

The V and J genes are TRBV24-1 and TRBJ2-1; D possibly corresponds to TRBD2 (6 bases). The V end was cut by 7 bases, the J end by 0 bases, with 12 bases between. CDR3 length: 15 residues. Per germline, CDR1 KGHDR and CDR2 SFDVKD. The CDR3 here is CATSLAANSYNEQFF. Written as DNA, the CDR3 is TGTGCCACCAGCTTAGCGGCAAACTCCTACAATGAGCAGTTCTTC.

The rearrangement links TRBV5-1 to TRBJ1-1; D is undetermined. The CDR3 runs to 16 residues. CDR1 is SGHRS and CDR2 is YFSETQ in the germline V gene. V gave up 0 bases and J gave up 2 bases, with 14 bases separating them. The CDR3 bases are TGCGCCAGCAGCTTGGGCCACAACATAGACAACACTGAAGCTTTCTTT. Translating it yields CASSLGHNIDNTEAFF.

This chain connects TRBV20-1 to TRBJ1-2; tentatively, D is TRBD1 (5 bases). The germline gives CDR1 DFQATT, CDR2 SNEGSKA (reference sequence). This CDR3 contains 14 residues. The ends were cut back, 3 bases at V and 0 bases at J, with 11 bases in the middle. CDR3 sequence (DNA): TGCAGTGCTAGTGCGGCAGGGTCTAACTATGGCTACACCTTC. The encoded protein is CSASAAGSNYGYTF.